These 12 T cell receptor beta chains came from one sample sequenced in a study of T cells in Graves' hyperthyroidism and ophthalmopathy. RNA transcripts were the template for amplifying TCR beta CDR3 regions. HTBI primers were the set used in a first-round RT-PCR of the TCR CDR3. Each CDR3 protein gets one entry after TCRdb re-called the multiplex PCR reads with MiXCR. The top ten hold around 5.4% of the sample, which has about 580,000 distinct CDR3 sequences, about 15% seen once. The sample taken for sequencing was blood. The source is a woman aged 30 to 39 with Graves' hyperthyroidism that later progressed to Graves' ophthalmopathy.

The chain couples TRBV7-2 to TRBJ2-1, with a tentative D call TRBD2 (5 bases). Per germline, CDR1 SGHTA and CDR2 FQGNSA. Trimming pared 1 base from V and 3 bases from J, leaving 13 bases between. The CDR3 contains 16 residues. CDR3 DNA: TGTGCCAGCAGCTTAGGAGGCCAGAGGGACTACAATGAGCAGTTCTTC. Residues: CASSLGGQRDYNEQFF.

This clonotype has more than one count but fewer than ten. CDR3: CASSALAGVTDTQYF. The CDR3 nucleotides read TGTGCCAGCAGCGCACTAGCGGGAGTGACAGATACGCAGTATTTT. The chain carries TRBV2 and TRBJ2-3; 11 nucleotides agree with TRBD2. The trim removed 6 bases at V and 3 bases at J, leaving 5 bases unmatched. The CDR3 consists of 15 residues. Germline lookup yields CDR1 SNHLY and CDR2 FYNNEI. The entire variable domain, with the rest obtained from reference TRBV2 and TRBJ2-3, is as follows: EPEVTQTPSHQVTQMGQEVILRCVPISNHLYFYWYRQILGQKVEFLVSFYNNEISEKSEIFDDQFSVERPDGSNFTLKIRSTKLEDSAMYFCASSALAGVTDTQYFGPGTRLTVL.

This clonotype was observed many times. The V gene is TRBV7-2, the J gene TRBJ2-5; the match to TRBD2 covers 7 bases. V lost 0 bases, J lost 2 bases, and 9 bases stayed unmatched. Germline V CDR1 and CDR2: SGHTA, FQGNSA. This CDR3 region has 17 residues. This CDR3 reads CASSLALGSGYQETQYF. The CDR3 nucleotides are TGTGCCAGCAGCTTAGCGCTGGGTAGCGGGTATCAAGAGACCCAGTACTTC.

There are a few counts of this clonotype. The CDR3: CASGLAPDTLNTGELFF. CDR3 DNA: TGTGCTAGTGGTTTGGCCCCCGACACCTTGAACACCGGGGAGCTGTTTTTT. The J gene is TRBJ2-2, the V gene TRBV12-5, with D unresolved. V was trimmed by 1 base and J by 1 base, leaving 13 bases between them. This CDR3 comprises 17 residues. CDR1 is LGHNT, CDR2 FRNRAP, per germline.

The V gene is TRBV19, the J gene TRBJ2-1; 11 nucleotides align to TRBD2. V lost 5 bases to trimming and J lost 9 bases; unmatched junction nucleotides: 6. The germline gives CDR1 LNHDA, CDR2 SQIVND (reference sequence). This CDR3 region has 14 residues. The CDR3 sequence: CASSASGRISEQFF. The DNA of the CDR3 is TGTGCCAGTAGTGCTAGCGGGAGGATTAGTGAGCAGTTCTTC. The complete variable domain, with remaining parts taken from reference TRBV19 and TRBJ2-1, reads DGGITQSPKYLFRKEGQNVTLSCEQNLNHDAMYWYRQDPGQGLRLIYYSQIVNDFQKGDIAEGYSVSREKKESFPLTVTSAQKNPTAFYLCASSASGRISEQFFGPGTRLTVL.

This clonotype has at least ten counts. The CDR3 sequence is CASSLTGEDTQYF. CDR3 DNA: TGTGCCAGCAGCCTGACGGGGGAAGATACGCAGTATTTT. The chain is built from TRBV11-2 and TRBJ2-3; perhaps TRBD2 as D (6 bases). Germline CDR1 is SGHAT and CDR2 is FQNNGV. Trimming took off 5 bases at V and 5 bases at J, with 11 bases between the two ends. The CDR3 has 13 residues.

This clonotype was counted only a few times. J is TRBJ2-7 and V is TRBV28, with TRBD1 matching over 11 bases. V shed 5 bases and J 3 bases; nucleotides not matched to a gene: 3. CDR3 length equals 14 residues. CDR1 is MDHEN and CDR2 is SYDVKM in the germline V gene. The CDR3 sequence is CASSEGQGGYEQYF. Written as DNA, the CDR3 is TGTGCCAGCAGTGAGGGACAGGGGGGCTACGAGCAGTACTTC.

The chain joins TRBV20-1 to TRBJ2-2, with 10 bases fitting TRBD1. Germline values: CDR1 DFQATT, CDR2 SNEGSKA (reference sequence). CDR3 length equals 14 residues. V lost 5 bases and J lost 7; bases outside the gene matches: 7. The CDR3 loop is CSASRTGGGGELFF. DNA for the CDR3: TGCAGTGCTTCCCGGACAGGGGGAGGCGGGGAGCTGTTTTTT.

This clonotype was picked up many times. The chain uses TRBV30 and TRBJ2-1; D unresolved. The CDR3 spans 13 residues. Per the germline V gene, CDR1 is GTSNPN and CDR2 is SVGIG (reference sequence). Trimming removed 4 bases from V and 3 bases from J, with 10 bases in between. The CDR3 reads CAWMGKDYNEQFF. CDR3 nucleotides: TGTGCCTGGATGGGGAAGGACTACAATGAGCAGTTCTTC.

V usage is TRBV28 and J usage is TRBJ2-7, with 11 positions matching TRBD1. V shed 8 bases, J shed 3 bases, and the junction held 6 bases outside the gene matches. CDR1 and CDR2 from the germline V gene are MDHEN and SYDVKM. The length of the CDR3 is 14 residues. CDR3 sequence (DNA): TGTGCCAGCCACCCCGGGACAGGGGGCTACGAGCAGTACTTC. Translation: CASHPGTGGYEQYF.

Note on this clonotype: One junction end disagrees with the germline gene, perhaps due to a read error. The chain is built from TRBV25-1 and TRBJ1-6; D call uncertain. The CDR3 loop spans 12 amino acids. From germline, CDR1 is MGHDK and CDR2 SYGVNS. CDR3: CASDGRNSPRHF. The CDR3 nucleotides read TGTGCCAGCGACGGGCGGAATTCACCCCGCCACTTT. The full variable domain, with the rest looked up from reference TRBV25-1 and TRBJ1-6, is EADIYQTPRYLVIGTGKKITLECSQTMGHDKMYWYQQDPGMELHLIHYSYGVNSTEKGDLSSESTVSRIRTEHFPLTLESARPSHTSQYLCASDGRNSPRHFGNGTRLTVT.

This clonotype has more than one count but fewer than ten. The chain combines TRBV9 with TRBJ1-6; perhaps TRBD1 as D (5 bases). V gave up 2 bases and J gave up 0 bases, with 9 bases separating them. Germline V lookup: CDR1 SGDLS, CDR2 YYNGEE. This CDR3 has 16 amino acids. In nucleotides, the CDR3 is TGTGCCAGCAGCGTCGGGGCCAGCTCCTATAATTCACCCCTCCACTTT. Protein: CASSVGASSYNSPLHF.